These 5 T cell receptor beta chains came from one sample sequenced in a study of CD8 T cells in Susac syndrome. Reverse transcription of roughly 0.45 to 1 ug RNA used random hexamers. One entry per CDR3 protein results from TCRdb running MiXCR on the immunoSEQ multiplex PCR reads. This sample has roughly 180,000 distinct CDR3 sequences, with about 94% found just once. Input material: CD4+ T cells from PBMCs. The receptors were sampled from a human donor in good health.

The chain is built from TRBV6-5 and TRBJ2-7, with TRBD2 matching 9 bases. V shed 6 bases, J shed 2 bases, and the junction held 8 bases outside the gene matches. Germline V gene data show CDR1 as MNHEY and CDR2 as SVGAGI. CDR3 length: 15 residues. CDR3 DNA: TGTGCCAGCAGACACACTAGCGGGTACACCTACGAGCAGTACTTC. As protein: CASRHTSGYTYEQYF.

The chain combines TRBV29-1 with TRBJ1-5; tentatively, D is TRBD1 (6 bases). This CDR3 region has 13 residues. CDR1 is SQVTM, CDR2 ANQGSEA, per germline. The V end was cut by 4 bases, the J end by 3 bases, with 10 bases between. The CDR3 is CSVADRLNQPQHF. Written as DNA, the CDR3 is TGCAGCGTTGCCGACAGGCTCAATCAGCCCCAGCATTTT. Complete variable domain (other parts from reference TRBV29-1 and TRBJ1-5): SAVISQKPSRDICQRGTSLTIQCQVDSQVTMMFWYRQQPGQSLTLIATANQGSEATYESGFVIDKFPISRPNLTFSTLTVSNMSPEDSSIYLCSVADRLNQPQHFGDGTRLSIL.

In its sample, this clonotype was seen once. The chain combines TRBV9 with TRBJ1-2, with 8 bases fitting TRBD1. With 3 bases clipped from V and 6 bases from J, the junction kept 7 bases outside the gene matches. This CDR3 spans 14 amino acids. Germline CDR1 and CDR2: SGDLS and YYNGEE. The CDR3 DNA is TGTGCCAGCAGCGCTGGGACAGGAGGACATGGCTACACCTTC. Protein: CASSAGTGGHGYTF.

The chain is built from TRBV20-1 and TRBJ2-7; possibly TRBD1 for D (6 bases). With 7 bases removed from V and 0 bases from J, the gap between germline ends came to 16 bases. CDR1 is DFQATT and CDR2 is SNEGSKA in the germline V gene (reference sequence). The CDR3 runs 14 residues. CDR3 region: CSGTTGLFSYEQYF. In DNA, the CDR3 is TGCAGTGGCACGACAGGATTGTTCTCCTACGAGCAGTACTTC.

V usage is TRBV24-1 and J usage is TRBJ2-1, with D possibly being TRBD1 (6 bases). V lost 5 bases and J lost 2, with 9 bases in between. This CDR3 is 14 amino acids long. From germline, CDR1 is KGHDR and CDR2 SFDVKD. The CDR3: CATSVRGPYNEQFF. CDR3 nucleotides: TGTGCCACCAGTGTCAGGGGACCCTACAATGAGCAGTTCTTC.